This T cell receptor (beta chain) was obtained from a study of CD8 T cells in ankylosing spondylitis listed by TCRdb under 2017. Some background on the complete study: The study set out to find disease-linked TCR variants by profiling T cell receptor beta repertoires in ankylosing spondylitis patients and healthy donors. In total, the full study cohort was made up of roughly 110 healthy donors and more than 20 ankylosing spondylitis patients. Samples of peripheral blood were taken, and for ankylosing spondylitis patients, synovial fluid was collected as well. The investigation overall reported the following: Some motif variants had previously been reported in the synovial fluid and blood of reactive arthritis patients, which suggests shared mechanisms of disease initiation. A TCR beta motif made up of several highly homologous amino acid variants appeared to be characteristic of blood from ankylosing spondylitis patients. The disease-linked clones were reported to be significantly enriched in matched synovial fluid samples from ankylosing spondylitis patients. A CD8+ phenotype was shown by the disease-linked clones, which were found at relatively low frequencies in peripheral blood.

This clonotype came up many times. Its antigen specificity is not known. Base qualities are missing; no much larger clone stands one base away. Sequencer: Illumina HiSeq 2500. TCR beta libraries were prepared by quantitative 5'-RACE with molecular barcodes. The published analysis was carried out like this. Disease-linked TCR variants were identified with a new computational method built on a probabilistic model of VDJ rearrangement. TCRdb reprocessing: public reads trimmed at Q25 with fastp, clones called with MiXCR, in-frame beta chains kept. All rows with the same CDR3 protein become a single entry with the most common DNA and genes. The V and J calls, along with clone size, are taken from TCRdb and not from the paper's own processing. The sample table lists roughly 230,000 distinct CDR3 sequences, under 8.5% of them with a count of one. The biggest ten clones account for around 5.1% of the sample.

CDR1 and CDR2 are read off the germline V gene (reference sequence) as DFQATT and SNEGSKA. Reading from cysteine to phenylalanine, the CDR3 counts 16 amino acids. Just the 48-base CDR3 DNA is kept, in frame starting at base 1. V is pruned by 2 bases and J by 4 bases, leaving 8 bases of the junction without a gene match. This sequence was found in a female donor with ankylosing spondylitis or in good health (not recorded which). Here the chain combines TRBV20-1 and TRBJ1-2, with 12 middle bases fitting TRBD1. The sample comprised blood, either unsorted or a sorted T cell fraction (not recorded which). The CDR3 loop reads CSARTGQGARIYGYTF. The nucleotides read TGCAGTGCTAGAACGGGACAGGGGGCGAGAATCTATGGCTACACCTTC.